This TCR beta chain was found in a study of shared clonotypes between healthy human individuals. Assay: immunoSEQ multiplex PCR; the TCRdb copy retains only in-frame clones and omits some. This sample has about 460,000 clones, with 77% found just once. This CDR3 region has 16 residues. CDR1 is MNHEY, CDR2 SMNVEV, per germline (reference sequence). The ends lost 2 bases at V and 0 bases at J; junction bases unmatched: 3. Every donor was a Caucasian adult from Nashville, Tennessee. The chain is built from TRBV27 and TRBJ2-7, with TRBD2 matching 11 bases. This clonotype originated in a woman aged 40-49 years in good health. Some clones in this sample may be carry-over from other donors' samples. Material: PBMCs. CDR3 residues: CASSLRTSGHSYEQYF. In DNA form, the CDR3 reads TGTGCCAGCAGTTTACGGACTAGCGGGCACTCCTACGAGCAGTACTTC.